Listed below are T cell receptor beta chains from one sample, sequenced in a study of blood T cell repertoires in COVID-19. Profiling relied on immunoSEQ multiplex PCR, and the TCRdb table lists in-frame clones only, not all of them. The table has 45,000 to 65,000 clones, about 90% seen once; the top ten hold 15% to 25%. The sequenced sample was peripheral blood. Receptors were obtained from a human donor in a cohort sampled during active COVID-19. The CDR3 runs from the conserved cysteine through the conserved F or W. A D gene is named only where the DNA matches it firmly.

v_gene	d_gene	j_gene	CDR3nt	CDR3aa
TRBV5-1	TRBD1	TRBJ2-7	TGCGCCAGCAGCGGAAGAGGACAGGCGAAGTACGAGCAGTACTTC	CASSGRGQAKYEQYF
TRBV19	TRBD1	TRBJ2-4	TGTGCCAGTAGTGCCAAGACAGGGAATCTAGCCAAAAACATTCAGTACTTC	CASSAKTGNLAKNIQYF
TRBV4-3	TRBD1	TRBJ1-2	TGCGCCAGCAGCCAGGCCGGGACAGCCAACTATGGCTACACCTTC	CASSQAGTANYGYTF
TRBV5-4	-	TRBJ2-7	TGTGCCAGCAGCTCCCGGGGGGCTAGCTTCTACGAGCAGTACTTC	CASSSRGASFYEQYF
TRBV29-1	TRBD2	TRBJ2-7	TGCAGCGTGGGGGGGGACGGGACCTACGAGCAGTACTTC	CSVGGDGTYEQYF
TRBV4-2	-	TRBJ2-5	TGTGCCAGCAGCCACGAGACTCGCTCCGGGGGAGAGACCCAGTACTTC	CASSHETRSGGETQYF
TRBV15	TRBD1	TRBJ1-4	TGTGCCACCAGCGTCACAGGGGTTGAAAAACTGTTTTTT	CATSVTGVEKLFF
TRBV25-1	TRBD2	TRBJ2-3	TGTGCCAGCAGTGAAACGGGGGGGACAGATACGCAGTATTTT	CASSETGGTDTQYF
TRBV4-3	-	TRBJ1-1	TGCGCCAGCAGCCGATCTGAGTTGAACACTGAAGCTTTCTTT	CASSRSELNTEAFF
TRBV2	TRBD1	TRBJ1-2	TGTGCCAGCAGTGAAGTTGACGACAGGGGCTATGGCTACACCTTC	CASSEVDDRGYGYTF
TRBV11-3	TRBD1	TRBJ2-2	TGTGCCAGCAGCCGACAGGGGGGGAACACCGGGGAGCTGTTTTTT	CASSRQGGNTGELFF
TRBV14	-	TRBJ1-1	TGTGCCAGCAGCCCAATCAGGATTCTATTGAACACTGAAGCTTTCTTT	CASSPIRILLNTEAFF